This TCR beta chain was sequenced in a study of CD4 and CD8 cells across lung adenocarcinoma regions. Per the germline V gene, CDR1 is MNHNS and CDR2 is SASEGT. The germline V and J ends were trimmed by 7 bases and 2 bases, with 12 bases remaining between them. This CDR3 region has 13 residues. TCRdb independently ran MiXCR on the PCR reads; one entry per CDR3 protein. The sample contains 9,000 to 13,000 distinct CDR3 sequences, roughly 50% of which appear only once. This TCR derives from a male donor with lung adenocarcinoma. The CD4 and CD8 labels of this study may be unreliable. The V call is TRBV6-1, the J call TRBJ2-7; a possible D gene is TRBD2 (6 bases). Sequences were obtained from CD4+ T cells from the center of a lung tumor. The CDR3 DNA follows: TGTGCCAGCATTCATGCGGGGACCTACGAGCAGTACTTC. Translating it yields CASIHAGTYEQYF.